This T cell receptor (beta chain) stems from a study of T cells expressing NK-cell markers. CDR1 and CDR2 (germline): SGHAT, FQNNGV. The CDR3 spans 18 residues. cDNA encoding TCR beta was synthesized via 5'RACE template switching incorporating UMIs. From the 5' RACE reads, TCRdb lists one entry per CDR3 protein and no DNA. The sample totals almost 450,000 distinct CDR3 sequences; its top ten clones hold 6% to 8%. This chain uses TRBV11-2 with TRBJ2-1; TCRdb gives TRBD2 as the D gene, but with no DNA this cannot be confirmed. Material: blood T cells: a sorted CD56 or NKG2C T cell subset, CD4+ or CD8+ T cells, or bulk PBMC T cells (not recorded which). This clonotype was sampled from a woman aged 18 to 75 in good health. CDR3 loop: CASSYHPPSGREYNEQFF.